The 24 T cell receptor beta chains reported below all come from one sample, sequenced in a study of shared clonotypes between healthy human individuals. Sequencing was performed with immunoSEQ multiplex PCR; in TCRdb, only in-frame clones are kept and a portion is missing. The sample has under 1,900,000 clones, 98% seen once; the top ten hold roughly 0.35%. What was sequenced was naive CD4+ T cells sorted from blood. The subset is: CD45RA+ positively selected. The receptors here all came from a man aged 25-40 years in good health.

The chain is built from TRBV2 and TRBJ2-2; D not resolved. Trimming left V 10 bases short and J 1 base short, with 13 bases between. The CDR3 totals 14 residues. From germline, CDR1 is SNHLY and CDR2 FYNNEI. The CDR3 nucleotides read TGTGCCACCCAACAAAATATGAACACCGGGGAGCTGTTTTTT. As protein: CATQQNMNTGELFF.

This chain links TRBV1 with TRBJ1-2. TRBV1 is reported as a pseudogene. The CDR3 is 12 residues long. CDR3: CTSRRTNYGYTF. The CDR3 DNA sequence: TGCACCAGCAGGCGGACTAACTATGGCTACACCTTC.

Turning to this clone: This sample includes further DNA sequences coding for the same CDR3. The genes are TRBV28 and TRBJ2-7; possible D gene TRBD2, 6 bases. Germline CDR1 reads MDHEN; CDR2 reads SYDVKM. The CDR3 totals 15 residues. The V end lost 2 bases, the J end lost 0 bases, and 11 bases lay between the germline ends. CDR3 nucleotide sequence: TGTGCCAGCAGTTTAGGGGGGAGTGCCTCCTACGAGCAGTACTTC. The encoded protein is CASSLGGSASYEQYF.

This chain uses TRBV28 with TRBJ2-2; TRBD2 is a possible D gene (10 bases). There are 19 residues in the CDR3. Germline assignment: CDR1 MDHEN and CDR2 SYDVKM. Trimming removed 4 bases from V and 1 base from J, with 22 bases in between. The DNA for the CDR3 is TGTGCCAGCAGTTCGGGACAGGGTCGGACTAGCGGGAACACCGGGGAGCTGTTTTTT. This translates into CASSSGQGRTSGNTGELFF.

V is TRBV6-1 and J is TRBJ2-1; 8 bases map to TRBD1. Germline CDR1 is MNHNS and CDR2 is SASEGT. V dropped 9 bases and J dropped 5; count of bases not matched to a gene: 6. This CDR3 has 13 amino acids. CDR3: CASRQGNNNEQFF. In nucleotides, the CDR3 is TGTGCCAGTCGACAGGGGAATAACAATGAGCAGTTCTTC.

The genes are TRBV6-1 and TRBJ2-1; 14 bases match TRBD2. This CDR3 is 16 amino acids long. V shed 2 bases, J shed 6 bases, and the junction held 3 bases outside the gene matches. Germline V gene data show CDR1 as MNHNS and CDR2 as SASEGT. CDR3 DNA sequence: TGTGCCAGCAGTGAATTAGGACTAGCGGGAGGCAATGAGCAGTTCTTC. It codes for CASSELGLAGGNEQFF.

This clone was counted a single time. The rearrangement uses TRBV11-2 and TRBJ1-1; D remains ambiguous. The CDR3 runs to 13 residues. V gave up 3 bases and J gave up 12 bases, with 17 bases separating them. The germline CDR1 and CDR2 sequences are SGHAT and FQNNGV. In nucleotides, the CDR3 is TGTGCCAGCAGCTTCCGGGCCTCTTTGGTGACTTTCTTT. Encoded protein: CASSFRASLVTFF.

V and J are TRBV29-1 and TRBJ2-5, with TRBD1 identical over 7 bases. Germline values: CDR1 SQVTM, CDR2 ANQGSEA. V shed 1 base, J shed 5 bases, and the junction held 4 bases outside the gene matches. The CDR3 runs to 13 residues. The CDR3 here is CSVEGQGLETQYF. CDR3 sequence (DNA): TGCAGCGTTGAAGGACAGGGTTTGGAGACCCAGTACTTC.

This clone was seen just once. The chain carries TRBV10-3 and TRBJ2-5; D gene uncertain. The V end was cut by 2 bases, the J end by 6 bases, with 10 bases between. The CDR3 runs 13 residues. Germline V lookup: CDR1 ENHRY, CDR2 SYGVKD. The CDR3 nucleotides read TGTGCCATCAGTGAGGGGCCTGTCAAGACCCAGTACTTC. Translation gives CAISEGPVKTQYF.

V is TRBV5-4 and J is TRBJ2-3; 8 nucleotides align to TRBD2. The V gene's germline CDR1 is SGHNT and CDR2 YYREEE (reference sequence). The CDR3 runs to 16 residues. V trimming: 4 bases; J trimming: 3 bases; junction bases outside the gene matches: 10. DNA for the CDR3: TGTGCCAGCAGCCTCCCTGTTGGCGGGAGGACAGATACGCAGTATTTT. It yields the protein CASSLPVGGRTDTQYF.

The rearrangement links TRBV18 to TRBJ2-1; 10 bases match TRBD2. After removal of 5 bases from V and 6 bases from J, the junction contained 16 bases not matched to a gene. This CDR3 region has 18 residues. Germline-derived CDR1 and CDR2 are KGHSH and LQKENI. The CDR3 region has the DNA TGTGCCAGCTCAATTGACAGGGTCGCTAGCGGGAGCTTCAATGAGCAGTTCTTC. Translating gives CASSIDRVASGSFNEQFF.

The gene calls are TRBV12-5 and TRBJ2-1, with unresolved D. This CDR3 is built from 16 residues. Germline V gives CDR1 LGHNT, CDR2 FRNRAP. Trimming took 0 bases from V and 0 from J, leaving 9 bases between them. In nucleotides, the CDR3 is TGTGCTAGTGGTTTGGTGGTGAGTAGCTCCTACAATGAGCAGTTCTTC. Amino acids: CASGLVVSSSYNEQFF.

The genes are TRBV5-4 and TRBJ1-1; 11 bases agree with TRBD1. The CDR3 runs to 17 residues. J lost 0 bases, V lost 4 bases, and 8 bases had no gene match. Per the germline V gene, CDR1 is SGHNT and CDR2 is YYREEE (reference sequence). CDR3 DNA: TGTGCCAGCAGCCGCGGACAGGGGGCGCGTGTGAACACTGAAGCTTTCTTT. Translating gives CASSRGQGARVNTEAFF.

The V gene is TRBV6-5, the J gene TRBJ1-1; TRBD1 might be the D (6 bases). Germline V lookup: CDR1 MNHEY, CDR2 SVGAGI. V lost 6 bases, J lost 3 bases, and 17 bases lay in between. The CDR3 extends over 15 amino acids. CDR3 amino acids: CASRDLEDSHTEAFF. CDR3 in DNA: TGTGCCAGCAGAGACTTAGAGGACAGCCACACTGAAGCTTTCTTT.

The V call is TRBV12-5, the J call TRBJ2-5, with 11 nucleotides matching TRBD2. J gave up 5 bases and V 0 bases, and 23 bases lay outside the gene matches. CDR3 size: 22 residues. Germline V lookup: CDR1 LGHNT, CDR2 FRNRAP. The CDR3 nucleotides are TGTGCTAGTGGTTTGGTATTGTCGGCCCCCCCGGAGTCTAGCGGGAGGCGGGAGACCCAGTACTTC. As protein: CASGLVLSAPPESSGRRETQYF.

V usage is TRBV28 and J usage is TRBJ1-5, with 7 nucleotides matching TRBD1. The V gene end was trimmed by 4 bases and the J gene end by 2 bases; junction bases not matched to a gene: 5. CDR3 length: 15 amino acids. CDR1 MDHEN and CDR2 SYDVKM come from the germline V gene. The CDR3 DNA is TGTGCCAGCAGTTCGACAGGGCAGGGCAATCAGCCCCAGCATTTT. This gives the protein CASSSTGQGNQPQHF.

This clone occurred once. The chain combines TRBV5-1 with TRBJ2-7, with 10 positions matching TRBD2. Losses at the gene ends were 2 bases for V and 1 base for J; bases not matched to a gene: 6. CDR1 is SGHRS, CDR2 YFSETQ, per germline. This CDR3 region has 16 residues. The CDR3, as DNA: TGCGCCAGCAGCTTAAGTACTAGCGGGACTTCCTACGAGCAGTACTTC. Residues: CASSLSTSGTSYEQYF. Combining the CDR3 with reference TRBV5-1 and TRBJ2-7 gives the whole variable domain KAGVTQTPRYLIKTRGQQVTLSCSPISGHRSVSWYQQTPGQGLQFLFEYFSETQRNKGNFPGRFSGRQFSNSRSEMNVSTLELGDSALYLCASSLSTSGTSYEQYFGPGTRLTVT.

The chain joins TRBV10-3 to TRBJ2-1; D is tentatively TRBD1 or TRBD2 (5 bases each). The germline V and J ends were trimmed by 3 bases and 6 bases, with 12 bases remaining between them. CDR3 size: 14 residues. Germline loops: CDR1 ENHRY, CDR2 SYGVKD. CDR3: CAISDSGTSNEQFF. As DNA, the CDR3 is TGTGCCATCAGTGACTCCGGGACGAGCAATGAGCAGTTCTTC.

The genes are TRBV5-5 and TRBJ2-7, with a tentative D call TRBD2 (6 bases). V lost 0 bases, J lost 4 bases, and 11 bases lay in between. The length of the CDR3 is 14 residues. Germline CDR1 is SGHKS and CDR2 is YYEKEE (reference sequence). CDR3 amino acids: CASSLDGRSYEQYF. As DNA, the CDR3 is TGTGCCAGCAGCTTGGACGGGAGATCATACGAGCAGTACTTC.

This clone was detected only once. The rearrangement links TRBV28 to TRBJ1-1; TRBD1 agrees at 8 bases. Unmatched junction bases numbered 15, after V lost 7 bases and J lost 5 bases. The CDR3 totals 16 residues. CDR1 is MDHEN and CDR2 is SYDVKM in the germline V gene. CDR3 sequence (DNA): TGTGCCAGCACTACTTCGACAGGGGCGCAGAGGACTGAAGCTTTCTTT. Translated, it gives CASTTSTGAQRTEAFF.

This clone was seen only once. The chain recombines TRBV5-6 with TRBJ2-7; 12 positions agree with TRBD1. Looked up from germline, CDR1 is SGHDT and CDR2 is YYEEEE. The J segment lost 6 bases and the V segment lost 0 bases, leaving 10 bases of the junction unmatched. There are 17 residues in the CDR3. The CDR3 region is CASSLAGRGQGAREQYF. The DNA of the CDR3 is TGTGCCAGCAGCTTGGCCGGTAGGGGACAGGGGGCACGCGAGCAGTACTTC.

The chain uses TRBV10-3 and TRBJ2-3; 8 bases agree with TRBD1. CDR3 length: 15 residues. The V gene's germline CDR1 is ENHRY and CDR2 SYGVKD. The V segment lost 6 bases and the J segment 2 bases; nucleotides outside the gene matches: 7. This CDR3 is CAIRTGARSTDTQYF. CDR3 DNA sequence: TGTGCCATCAGGACAGGGGCACGCTCCACAGATACGCAGTATTTT.

The V and J genes are TRBV18 and TRBJ1-3; tentative D call: TRBD1 (5 bases). Germline V gene sequence: CDR1 KGHSH, CDR2 LQKENI. The CDR3 is made up of 16 amino acids. V was trimmed by 3 bases and J by 0 bases, leaving 12 bases between them. In DNA form, the CDR3 reads TGTGCCAGCTCACCTAAGACAGTTTCCTCTGGAAACACCATATATTTT. This gives the protein CASSPKTVSSGNTIYF.

A single count supports this clone. V is TRBV5-1 and J is TRBJ2-3; possible D gene TRBD2, 5 bases. CDR3 size: 14 residues. V lost 1 base to trimming and J lost 5 bases, with 11 bases between them. Germline lookup yields CDR1 SGHRS and CDR2 YFSETQ. Here the CDR3 reads CASSLNGNGDTQYF. The CDR3, as DNA: TGCGCCAGCAGCTTGAACGGGAATGGAGATACGCAGTATTTT.